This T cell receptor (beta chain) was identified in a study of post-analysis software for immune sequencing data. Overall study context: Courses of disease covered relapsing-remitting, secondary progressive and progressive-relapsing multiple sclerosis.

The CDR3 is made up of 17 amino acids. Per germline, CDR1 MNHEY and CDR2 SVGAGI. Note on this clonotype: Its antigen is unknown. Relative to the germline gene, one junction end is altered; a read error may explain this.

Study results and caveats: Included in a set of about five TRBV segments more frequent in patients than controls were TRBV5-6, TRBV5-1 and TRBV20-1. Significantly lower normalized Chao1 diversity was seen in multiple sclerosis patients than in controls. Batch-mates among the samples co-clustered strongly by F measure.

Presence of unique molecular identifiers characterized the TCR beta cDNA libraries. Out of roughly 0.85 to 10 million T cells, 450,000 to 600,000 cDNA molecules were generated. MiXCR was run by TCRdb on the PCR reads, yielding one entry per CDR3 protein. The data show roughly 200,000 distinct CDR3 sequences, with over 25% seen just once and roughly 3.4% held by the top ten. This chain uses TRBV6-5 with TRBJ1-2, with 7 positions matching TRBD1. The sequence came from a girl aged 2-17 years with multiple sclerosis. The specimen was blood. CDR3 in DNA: TGTGCCAGCAGTTACACGTCCGGGACAGAATTCCGCTATGGCCACACCTTC. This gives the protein CASSYTSGTEFRYGHTF.